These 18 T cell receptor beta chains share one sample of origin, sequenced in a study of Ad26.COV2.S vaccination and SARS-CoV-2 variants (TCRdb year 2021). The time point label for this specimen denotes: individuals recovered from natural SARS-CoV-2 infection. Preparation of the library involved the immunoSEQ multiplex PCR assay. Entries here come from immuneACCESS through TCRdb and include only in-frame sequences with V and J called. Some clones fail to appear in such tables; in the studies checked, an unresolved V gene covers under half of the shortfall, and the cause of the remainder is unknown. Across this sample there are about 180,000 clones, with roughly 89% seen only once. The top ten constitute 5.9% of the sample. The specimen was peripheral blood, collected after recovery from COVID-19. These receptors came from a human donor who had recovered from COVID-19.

CDR3 sequence: CASSQDGGPGELFF. DNA of the CDR3: TGTGCCAGCAGCCAAGATGGGGGTCCCGGGGAGCTGTTTTTT. The rearrangement joins TRBV4-2 to TRBJ2-2, with D perhaps being TRBD1 or TRBD2 (5 bases each). The CDR3 has 14 amino acids. Germline lookup yields CDR1 LGHNA and CDR2 YNFKEQ. V was clipped by 0 bases and J by 6 bases, with 8 bases between them.

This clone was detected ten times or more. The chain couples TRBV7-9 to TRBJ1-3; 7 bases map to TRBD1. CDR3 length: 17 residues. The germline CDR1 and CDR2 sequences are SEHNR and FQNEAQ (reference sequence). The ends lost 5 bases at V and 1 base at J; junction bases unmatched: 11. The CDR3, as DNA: TGTGCCAGCAGCGATTCCCTGACAGGGCTGTCTGGAAACACCATATATTTT. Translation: CASSDSLTGLSGNTIYF.

CDR3 DNA sequence: TGTGCCAGTAGTATGGGGACTAGCATCGACGAGCAGTACTTC. Translated, it gives CASSMGTSIDEQYF. The genes are TRBV19 and TRBJ2-7, with 9 bases lining up with TRBD2. CDR3 length: 14 amino acids. V lost 3 bases to trimming and J lost 5 bases; unmatched junction nucleotides: 5. Germline V lookup: CDR1 LNHDA, CDR2 SQIVND (reference sequence).

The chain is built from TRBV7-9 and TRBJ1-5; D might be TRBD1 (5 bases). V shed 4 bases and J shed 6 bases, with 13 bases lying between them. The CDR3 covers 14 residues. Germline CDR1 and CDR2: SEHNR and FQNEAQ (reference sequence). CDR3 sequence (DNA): TGTGCCAGCAGCTCAGGGCAGGGTGGTCAGCCCCAGCATTTT. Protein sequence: CASSSGQGGQPQHF.

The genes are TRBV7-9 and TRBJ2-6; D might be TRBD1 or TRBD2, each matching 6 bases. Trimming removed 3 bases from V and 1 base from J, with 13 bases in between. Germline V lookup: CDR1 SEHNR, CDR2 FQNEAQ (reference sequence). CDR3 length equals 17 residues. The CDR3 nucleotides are TGTGCCAGCAGCTTCCTCAGGGGAGGATCTGGGGCCAACGTCCTGACTTTC. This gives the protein CASSFLRGGSGANVLTF.

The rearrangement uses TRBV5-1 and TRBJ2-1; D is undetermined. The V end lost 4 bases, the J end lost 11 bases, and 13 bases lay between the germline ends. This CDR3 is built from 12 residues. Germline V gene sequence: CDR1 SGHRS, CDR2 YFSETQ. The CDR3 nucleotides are TGCGCCAGCAGCCCCCCTGATGGGAAGCAGTTCTTC. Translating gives CASSPPDGKQFF.

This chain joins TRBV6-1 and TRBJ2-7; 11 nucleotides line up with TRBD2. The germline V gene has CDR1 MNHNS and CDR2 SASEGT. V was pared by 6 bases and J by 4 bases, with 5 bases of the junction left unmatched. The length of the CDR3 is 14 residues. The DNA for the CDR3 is TGTGCCAGCAGGCAGACTAGCGGGACGTACGAGCAGTACTTC. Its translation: CASRQTSGTYEQYF.

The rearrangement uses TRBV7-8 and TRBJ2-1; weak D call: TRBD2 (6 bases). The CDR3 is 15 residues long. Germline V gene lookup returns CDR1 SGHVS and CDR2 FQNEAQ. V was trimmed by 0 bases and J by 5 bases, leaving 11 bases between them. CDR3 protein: CASSLAGGKDNEQFF. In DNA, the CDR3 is TGTGCCAGCAGCTTAGCAGGCGGGAAGGACAATGAGCAGTTCTTC.

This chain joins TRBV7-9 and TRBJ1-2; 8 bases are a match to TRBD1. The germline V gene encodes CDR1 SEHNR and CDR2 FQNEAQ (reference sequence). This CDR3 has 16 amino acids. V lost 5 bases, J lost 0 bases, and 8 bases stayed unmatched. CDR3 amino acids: CASSPDRDNSNYGYTF. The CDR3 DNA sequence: TGTGCCAGCAGCCCGGACAGGGATAATTCTAACTATGGCTACACCTTC.

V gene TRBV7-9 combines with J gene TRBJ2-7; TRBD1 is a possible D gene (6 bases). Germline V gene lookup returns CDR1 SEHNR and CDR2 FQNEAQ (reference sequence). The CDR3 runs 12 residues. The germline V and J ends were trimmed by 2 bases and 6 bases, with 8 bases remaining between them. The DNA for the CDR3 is TGTGCCAGCAGCTTACCCAGGGGCGAGCAGTACTTC. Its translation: CASSLPRGEQYF.

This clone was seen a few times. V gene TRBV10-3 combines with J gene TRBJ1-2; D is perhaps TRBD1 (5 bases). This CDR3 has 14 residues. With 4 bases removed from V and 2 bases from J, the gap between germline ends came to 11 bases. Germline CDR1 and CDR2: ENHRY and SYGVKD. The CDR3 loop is CAISVTRENYGYTF. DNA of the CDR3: TGTGCCATCAGTGTTACCAGGGAGAACTATGGCTACACCTTC.

The CDR3 loop reads CASRLEGPDTQYF. The CDR3 nucleotides read TGCGCCAGCCGACTCGAGGGACCAGATACGCAGTATTTT. The chain employs TRBV5-1 and TRBJ2-3, with D possibly being TRBD1 or TRBD2 (5 bases each). CDR1 and CDR2 (germline): SGHRS, YFSETQ. This CDR3 comprises 13 residues. Between the trimmed V and J ends, which lost 7 bases and 4 bases, there was a span of 13 bases.

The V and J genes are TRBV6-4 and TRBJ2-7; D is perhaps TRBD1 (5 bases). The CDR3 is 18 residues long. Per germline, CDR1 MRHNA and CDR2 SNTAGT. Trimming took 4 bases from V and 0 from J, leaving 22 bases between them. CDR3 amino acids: CASSGLVDSVYPSYEQYF. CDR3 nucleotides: TGTGCCAGCAGTGGTCTGGTAGACAGCGTTTACCCCTCCTACGAGCAGTACTTC.

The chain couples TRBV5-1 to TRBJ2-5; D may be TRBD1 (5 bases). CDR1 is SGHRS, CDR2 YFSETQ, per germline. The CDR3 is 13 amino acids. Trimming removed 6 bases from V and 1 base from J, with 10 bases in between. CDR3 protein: CASTQGFQETQYF. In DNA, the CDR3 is TGCGCCAGCACCCAGGGATTCCAAGAGACCCAGTACTTC.

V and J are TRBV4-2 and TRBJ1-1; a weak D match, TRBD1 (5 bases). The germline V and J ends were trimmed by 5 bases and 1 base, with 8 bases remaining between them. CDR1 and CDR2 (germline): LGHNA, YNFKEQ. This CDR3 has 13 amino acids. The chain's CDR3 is CASSGGGNTEAFF. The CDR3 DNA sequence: TGTGCCAGCAGCGGGGGGGGGAACACTGAAGCTTTCTTT.

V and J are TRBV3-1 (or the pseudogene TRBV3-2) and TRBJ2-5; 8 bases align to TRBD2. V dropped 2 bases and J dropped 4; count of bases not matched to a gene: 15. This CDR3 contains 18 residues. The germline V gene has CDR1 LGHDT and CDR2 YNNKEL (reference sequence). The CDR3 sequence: CASSQSFLRGARGETQYF. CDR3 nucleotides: TGTGCCAGCAGCCAAAGCTTTTTGCGGGGGGCGAGGGGAGAGACCCAGTACTTC.

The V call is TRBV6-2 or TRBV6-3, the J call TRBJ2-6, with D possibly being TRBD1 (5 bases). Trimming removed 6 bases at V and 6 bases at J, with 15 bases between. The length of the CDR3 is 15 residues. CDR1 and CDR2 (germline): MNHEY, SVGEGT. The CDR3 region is CASSQGRNVANVLTF. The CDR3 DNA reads TGTGCCAGCAGCCAGGGAAGGAACGTGGCCAACGTCCTGACTTTC.

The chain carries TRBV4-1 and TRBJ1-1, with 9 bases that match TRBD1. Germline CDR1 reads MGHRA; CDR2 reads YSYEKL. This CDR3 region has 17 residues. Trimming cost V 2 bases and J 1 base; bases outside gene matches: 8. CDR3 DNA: TGCGCCAGCAGCCAACCCCGAACAGGGGGCAGGAACACTGAAGCTTTCTTT. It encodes CASSQPRTGGRNTEAFF.